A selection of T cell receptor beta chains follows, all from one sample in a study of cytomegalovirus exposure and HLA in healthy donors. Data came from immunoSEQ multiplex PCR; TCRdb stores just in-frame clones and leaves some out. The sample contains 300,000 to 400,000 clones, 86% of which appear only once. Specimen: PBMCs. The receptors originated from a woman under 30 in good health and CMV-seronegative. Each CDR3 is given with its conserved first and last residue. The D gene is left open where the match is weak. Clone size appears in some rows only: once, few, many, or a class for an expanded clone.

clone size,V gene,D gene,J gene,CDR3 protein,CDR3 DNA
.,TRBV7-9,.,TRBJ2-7,CASSLDYPSGYEQYF,TGTGCCAGCAGCTTAGACTACCCTTCCGGCTACGAGCAGTACTTC
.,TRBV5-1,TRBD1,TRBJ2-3,CASSSTGGIADTQYF,TGCGCCAGCAGTTCTACAGGGGGCATCGCAGATACGCAGTATTTT
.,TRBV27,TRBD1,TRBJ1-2,CASSLLGQGVYGYTF,TGTGCCAGCAGTTTATTGGGACAGGGTGTCTATGGCTACACCTTC
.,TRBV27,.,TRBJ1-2,CASSRGGANYGYTF,TGTGCCAGCAGTAGGGGGGGCGCTAACTATGGCTACACCTTC
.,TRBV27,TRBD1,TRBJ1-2,CASSKGPTGGYGYTF,TGTGCCAGCAGTAAGGGCCCTACAGGGGGCTATGGCTACACCTTC
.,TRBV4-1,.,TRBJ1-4,CASSPRDNRNEKLFF,TGCGCCAGCAGCCCACGGGACAACCGGAATGAAAAACTGTTTTTT
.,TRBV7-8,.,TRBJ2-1,CASSLANSGEQFF,TGTGCCAGCAGCTTAGCGAACTCGGGTGAGCAGTTCTTC
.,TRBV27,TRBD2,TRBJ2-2,CASSFETSAGGITGELFF,TGTGCCAGCAGTTTCGAAACATCAGCGGGGGGAATCACCGGGGAGCTGTTTTTT
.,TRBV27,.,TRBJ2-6,CASSLFFSGANVLTF,TGTGCCAGCAGTTTATTCTTCTCTGGGGCCAACGTCCTGACTTTC
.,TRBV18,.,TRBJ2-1,CASSPPDREQFF,TGTGCCAGCTCACCACCCGACAGGGAGCAGTTCTTC
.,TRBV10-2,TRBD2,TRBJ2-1,CASRGVAGGNEQFF,TGCGCCAGCAGGGGGGTAGCGGGGGGGAATGAGCAGTTCTTC
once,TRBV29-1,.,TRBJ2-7,CSVGGFSYEQYF,TGCAGCGTTGGAGGCTTCTCCTACGAGCAGTACTTC
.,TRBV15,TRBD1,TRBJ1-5,CATSRDRAETGQSQHF,TGTGCCACCAGCAGAGATCGCGCCGAGACAGGGCAGTCCCAGCATTTT
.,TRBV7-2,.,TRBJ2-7,CASSQDHWTNSAQYF,TGTGCCAGCAGCCAAGACCATTGGACTAATTCGGCGCAGTACTTC
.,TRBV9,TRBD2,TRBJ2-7,CASSGRGTSPHEQYF,TGTGCCAGCAGCGGGCGGGGGACGTCTCCCCACGAGCAGTACTTC
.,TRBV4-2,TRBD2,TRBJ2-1,CASSQGSWLAGGPEFF,TGTGCCAGCAGCCAAGGAAGTTGGCTAGCGGGAGGGCCGGAGTTCTTC
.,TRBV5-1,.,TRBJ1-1,CASSLAGQNMNTEAFF,TGCGCCAGCAGCTTGGCCGGACAGAACATGAACACTGAAGCTTTCTTT
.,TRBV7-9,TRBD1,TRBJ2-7,CASSNPGQTYEQYF,TGTGCCAGCAGCAACCCGGGACAGACCTACGAGCAGTACTTC
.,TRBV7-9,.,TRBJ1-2,CASSSGGHSYGYTF,TGTGCCAGCAGCTCCGGGGGGCACAGCTATGGCTACACCTTC
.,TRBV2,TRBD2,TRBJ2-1,CASRKLAGGPNEQFF,TGTGCCAGCAGAAAACTAGCGGGGGGGCCAAATGAGCAGTTCTTC